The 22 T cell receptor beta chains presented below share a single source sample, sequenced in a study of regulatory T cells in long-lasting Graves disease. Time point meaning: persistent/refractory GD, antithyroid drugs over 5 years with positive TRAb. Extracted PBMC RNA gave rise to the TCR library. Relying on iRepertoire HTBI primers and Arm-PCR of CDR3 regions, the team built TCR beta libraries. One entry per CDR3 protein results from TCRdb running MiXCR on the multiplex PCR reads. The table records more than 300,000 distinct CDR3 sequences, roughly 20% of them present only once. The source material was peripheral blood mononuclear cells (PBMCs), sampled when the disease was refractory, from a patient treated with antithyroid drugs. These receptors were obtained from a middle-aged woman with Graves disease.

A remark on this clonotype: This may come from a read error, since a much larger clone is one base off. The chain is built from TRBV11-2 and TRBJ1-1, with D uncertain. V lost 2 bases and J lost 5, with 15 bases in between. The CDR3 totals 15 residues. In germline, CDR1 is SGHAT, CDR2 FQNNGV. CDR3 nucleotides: TGTGCCAGCAGCTTACCAGGTTTGAGGCGGACTGAAGCTTTCTTT. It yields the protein CASSLPGLRRTEAFF.

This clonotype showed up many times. Written as DNA, the CDR3 is TGTGCCAGCAGTTTATTTCAGGCCGCGTTTAATCAGCCCCAGCATTTT. Translating it yields CASSLFQAAFNQPQHF. The rearrangement joins TRBV28 to TRBJ1-5, with D uncertain. The V and J ends lost 1 base and 4 bases respectively, with 14 bases between them. The CDR3 is 16 residues long. Looked up from germline, CDR1 is MDHEN and CDR2 is SYDVKM.

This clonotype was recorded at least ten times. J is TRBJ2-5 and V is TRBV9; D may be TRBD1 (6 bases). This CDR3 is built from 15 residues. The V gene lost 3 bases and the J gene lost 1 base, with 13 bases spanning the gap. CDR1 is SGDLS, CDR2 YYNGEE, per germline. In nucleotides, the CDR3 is TGTGCCAGCAGCGCCGACGGACAGCGCCAAGAGACCCAGTACTTC. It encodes CASSADGQRQETQYF.

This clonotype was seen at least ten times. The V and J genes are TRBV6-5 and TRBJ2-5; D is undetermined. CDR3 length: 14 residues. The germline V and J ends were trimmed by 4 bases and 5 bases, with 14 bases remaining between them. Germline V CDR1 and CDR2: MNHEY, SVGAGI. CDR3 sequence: CASSSPGLGETQYF. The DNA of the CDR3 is TGTGCCAGCAGTTCCCCGGGCCTGGGGGAGACCCAGTACTTC.

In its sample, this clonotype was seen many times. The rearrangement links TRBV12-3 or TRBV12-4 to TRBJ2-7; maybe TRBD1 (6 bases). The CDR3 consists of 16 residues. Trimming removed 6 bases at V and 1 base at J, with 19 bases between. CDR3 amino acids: CASRLGGTFSSYEQYF. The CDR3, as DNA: TGTGCCAGCAGGCTAGGGGGTACCTTCTCATCCTACGAGCAGTACTTC.

Written as DNA, the CDR3 is TGTGCCTGGGGTCAGGGACGCGGGGAGCTGTTTTTT. This sequence encodes CAWGQGRGELFF. This chain connects TRBV30 to TRBJ2-2; D assignment may be TRBD1 or TRBD2 (5 bases each). Trimming left V 5 bases short and J 7 bases short, with 11 bases between. The V gene's germline CDR1 is GTSNPN and CDR2 SVGIG (reference sequence). The CDR3 length is 12 residues.

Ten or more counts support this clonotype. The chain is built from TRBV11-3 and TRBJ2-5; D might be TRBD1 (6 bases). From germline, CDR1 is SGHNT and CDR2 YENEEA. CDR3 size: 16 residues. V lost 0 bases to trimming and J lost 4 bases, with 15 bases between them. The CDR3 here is CASSLDPNQGPETQYF. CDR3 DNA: TGTGCCAGCAGCTTAGATCCCAACCAGGGGCCAGAGACCCAGTACTTC. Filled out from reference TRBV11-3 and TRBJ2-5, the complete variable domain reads EAGVVQSPRYKIIEKKQPVAFWCNPISGHNTLYWYLQNLGQGPELLIRYENEEAVDDSQLPKDRFSAERLKGVDSTLKIQPAELGDSAVYLCASSLDPNQGPETQYFGPGTRLLVL.

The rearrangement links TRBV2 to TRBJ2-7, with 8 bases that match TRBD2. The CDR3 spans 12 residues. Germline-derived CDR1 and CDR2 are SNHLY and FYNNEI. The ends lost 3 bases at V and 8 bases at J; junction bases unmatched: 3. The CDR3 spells CASSDSGSKQYF. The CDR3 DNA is TGTGCCAGCAGTGACAGCGGGAGTAAGCAGTACTTC.

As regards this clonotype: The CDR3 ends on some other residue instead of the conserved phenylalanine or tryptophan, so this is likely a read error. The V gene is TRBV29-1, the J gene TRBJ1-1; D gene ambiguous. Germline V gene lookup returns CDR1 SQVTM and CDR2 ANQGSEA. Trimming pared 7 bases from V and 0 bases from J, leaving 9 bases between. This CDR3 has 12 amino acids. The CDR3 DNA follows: TGCAGCGCCCGGGCAGTGAACACTGAAGCTTTCTCT. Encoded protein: CSARAVNTEAFS.

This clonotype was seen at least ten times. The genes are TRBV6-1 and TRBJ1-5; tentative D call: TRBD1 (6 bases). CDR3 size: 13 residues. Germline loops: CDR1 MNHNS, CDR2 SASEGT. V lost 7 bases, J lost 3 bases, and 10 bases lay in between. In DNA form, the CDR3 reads TGTGCCAGCATGGACAGTTTCAATCAGCCCCAGCATTTT. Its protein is CASMDSFNQPQHF.

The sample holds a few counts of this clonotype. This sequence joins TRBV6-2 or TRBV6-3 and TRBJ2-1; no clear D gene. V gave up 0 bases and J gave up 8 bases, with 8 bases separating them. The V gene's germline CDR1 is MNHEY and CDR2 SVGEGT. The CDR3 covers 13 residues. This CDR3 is CASSYSSNYEQFF. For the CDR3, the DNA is TGTGCCAGCAGTTACTCGAGCAATTATGAGCAGTTCTTC.

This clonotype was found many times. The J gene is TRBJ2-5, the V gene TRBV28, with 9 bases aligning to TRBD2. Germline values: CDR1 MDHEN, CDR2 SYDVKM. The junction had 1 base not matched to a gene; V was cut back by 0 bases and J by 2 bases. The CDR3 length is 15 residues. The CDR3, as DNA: TGTGCCAGCAGTTTATGGACTAGCGGACAAGAGACCCAGTACTTC. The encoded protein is CASSLWTSGQETQYF.

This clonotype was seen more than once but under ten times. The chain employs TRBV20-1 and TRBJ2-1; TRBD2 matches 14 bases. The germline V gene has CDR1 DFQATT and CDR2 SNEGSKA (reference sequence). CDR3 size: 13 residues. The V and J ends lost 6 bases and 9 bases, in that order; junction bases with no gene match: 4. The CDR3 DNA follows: TGCAGTGCAGGACTAGCGGGAGGACCTGAGCAGTTCTTC. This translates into CSAGLAGGPEQFF.

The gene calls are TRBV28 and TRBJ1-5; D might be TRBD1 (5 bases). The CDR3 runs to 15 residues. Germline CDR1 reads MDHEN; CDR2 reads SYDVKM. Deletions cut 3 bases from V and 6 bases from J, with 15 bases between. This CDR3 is CASSFGVGDFQPQHF. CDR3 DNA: TGTGCCAGCAGTTTTGGAGTGGGGGACTTTCAGCCCCAGCATTTT.

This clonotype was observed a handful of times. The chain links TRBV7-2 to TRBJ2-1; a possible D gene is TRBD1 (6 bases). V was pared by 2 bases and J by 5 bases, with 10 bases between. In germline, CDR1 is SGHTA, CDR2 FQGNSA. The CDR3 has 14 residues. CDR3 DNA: TGTGCCAGCAGCTTAAGGCAGGGGAACAATGAGCAGTTCTTC. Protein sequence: CASSLRQGNNEQFF.

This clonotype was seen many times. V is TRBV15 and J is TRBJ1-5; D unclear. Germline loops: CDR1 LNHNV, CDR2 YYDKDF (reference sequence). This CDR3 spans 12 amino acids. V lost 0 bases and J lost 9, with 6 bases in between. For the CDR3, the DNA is TGTGCCACCAGCAGAGACCATCCGCCCCAGCATTTT. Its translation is CATSRDHPPQHF.

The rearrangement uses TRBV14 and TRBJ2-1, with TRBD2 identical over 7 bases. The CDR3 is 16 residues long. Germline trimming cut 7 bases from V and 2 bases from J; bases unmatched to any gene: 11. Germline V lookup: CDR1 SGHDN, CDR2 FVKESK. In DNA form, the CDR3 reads TGTGCCAGCAATCAAAGGGGACTATCTCCCTACAATGAGCAGTTCTTC. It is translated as CASNQRGLSPYNEQFF.

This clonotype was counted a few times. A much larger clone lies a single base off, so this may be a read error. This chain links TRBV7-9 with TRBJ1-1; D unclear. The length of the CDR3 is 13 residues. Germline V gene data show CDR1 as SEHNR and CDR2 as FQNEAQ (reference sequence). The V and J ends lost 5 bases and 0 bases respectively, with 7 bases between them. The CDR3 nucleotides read TGTGCCAGCAGCCCTACCATGAACACTGAAGCTTTCTTT. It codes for CASSPTMNTEAFF.

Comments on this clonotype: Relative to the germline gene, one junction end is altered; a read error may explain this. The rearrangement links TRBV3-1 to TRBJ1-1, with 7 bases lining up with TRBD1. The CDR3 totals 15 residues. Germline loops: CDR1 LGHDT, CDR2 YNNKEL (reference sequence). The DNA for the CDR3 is TGTGCCAGCAGCCTCCTGGGACAGTTGAACACTGAGGCTTTCTTT. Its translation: CASSLLGQLNTEAFF.

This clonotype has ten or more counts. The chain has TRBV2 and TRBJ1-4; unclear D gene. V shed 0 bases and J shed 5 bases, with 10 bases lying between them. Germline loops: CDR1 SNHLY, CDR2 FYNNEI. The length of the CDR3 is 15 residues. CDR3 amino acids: CASSEARAENEKLFF. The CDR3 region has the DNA TGTGCCAGCAGTGAAGCAAGGGCCGAGAATGAAAAACTGTTTTTT.

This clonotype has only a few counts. The CDR3 coding sequence is TGTGCCAGCAGCGTGTTACAGGGCTCCGAGCAGTACTTC. It specifies CASSVLQGSEQYF. The chain combines TRBV9 with TRBJ2-7, with a weak D call TRBD1 (6 bases). CDR1 and CDR2 from the germline V gene are SGDLS and YYNGEE. V lost 2 bases to trimming and J lost 6 bases, with 12 bases between them. CDR3 size: 13 residues.

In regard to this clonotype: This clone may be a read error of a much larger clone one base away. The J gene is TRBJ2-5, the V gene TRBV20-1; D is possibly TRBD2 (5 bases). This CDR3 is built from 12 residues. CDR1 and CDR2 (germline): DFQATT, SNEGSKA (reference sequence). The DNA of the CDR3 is TGCAGTGCCCGCGGGTTCCAAGAGGCCCAGTACTTC. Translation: CSARGFQEAQYF.